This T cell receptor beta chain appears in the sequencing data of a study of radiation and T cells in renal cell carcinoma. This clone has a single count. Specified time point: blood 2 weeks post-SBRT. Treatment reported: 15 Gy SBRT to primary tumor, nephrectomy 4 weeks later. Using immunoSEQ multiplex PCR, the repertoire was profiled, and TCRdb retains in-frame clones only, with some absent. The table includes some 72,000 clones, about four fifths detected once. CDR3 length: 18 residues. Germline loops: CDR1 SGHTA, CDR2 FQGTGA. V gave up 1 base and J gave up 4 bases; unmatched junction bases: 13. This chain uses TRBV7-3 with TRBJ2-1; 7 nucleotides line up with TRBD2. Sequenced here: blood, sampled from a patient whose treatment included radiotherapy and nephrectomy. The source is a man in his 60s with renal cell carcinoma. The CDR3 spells CASSLIARRAGVYNEQFF. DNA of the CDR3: TGTGCCAGCAGCTTAATTGCCCGACGGGCGGGGGTATACAATGAGCAGTTCTTC.